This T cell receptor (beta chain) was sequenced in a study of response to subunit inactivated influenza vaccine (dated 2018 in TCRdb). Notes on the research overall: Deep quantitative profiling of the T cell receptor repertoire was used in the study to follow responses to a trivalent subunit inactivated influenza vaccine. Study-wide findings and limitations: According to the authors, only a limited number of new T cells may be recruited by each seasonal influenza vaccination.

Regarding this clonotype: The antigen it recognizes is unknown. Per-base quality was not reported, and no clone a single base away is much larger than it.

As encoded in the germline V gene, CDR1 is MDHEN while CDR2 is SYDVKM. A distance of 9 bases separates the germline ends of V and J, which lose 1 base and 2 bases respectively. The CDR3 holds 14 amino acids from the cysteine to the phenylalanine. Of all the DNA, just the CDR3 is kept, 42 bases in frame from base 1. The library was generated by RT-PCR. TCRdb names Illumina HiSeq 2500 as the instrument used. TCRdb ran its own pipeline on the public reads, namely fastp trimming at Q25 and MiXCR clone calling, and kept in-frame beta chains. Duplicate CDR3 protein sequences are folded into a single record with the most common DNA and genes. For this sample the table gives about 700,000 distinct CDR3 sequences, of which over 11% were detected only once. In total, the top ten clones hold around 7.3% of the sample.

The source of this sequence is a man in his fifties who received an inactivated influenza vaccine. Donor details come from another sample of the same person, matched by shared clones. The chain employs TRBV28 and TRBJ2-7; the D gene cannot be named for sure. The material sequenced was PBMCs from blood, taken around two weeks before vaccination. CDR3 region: CASSLSADPYEQYF. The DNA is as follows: TGTGCCAGCAGTTTATCAGCCGACCCCTACGAGCAGTACTTC.